The 10 T cell receptor beta chains below all came from one sample that was sequenced in a study of CD8 T cells in ankylosing spondylitis. TCRdb ran MiXCR on the 5' RACE reads and lists one entry per CDR3 protein. This sample has more than 150,000 distinct CDR3 sequences, with about 20% found just once. Sample: blood, either unsorted or a sorted T cell fraction (not recorded which). Receptor source: a male donor aged 5-30 years with ankylosing spondylitis or in good health (not recorded which).

The CDR3 region is CASSYWASGRATDTQYF. Written as DNA, the CDR3 is TGTGCCAGCAGTTACTGGGCTAGCGGGAGGGCCACAGATACGCAGTATTTT. The chain employs TRBV6-5 and TRBJ2-3; 12 bases fit TRBD2. Germline CDR1 and CDR2: MNHEY and SVGAGI. The CDR3 covers 17 residues. With V trimmed by 1 base and J by 2 bases, 4 bases remained unmatched.

The CDR3, as DNA: TGTGCCATCAACGGGACAGGGGGCTACGAGCAGTACGTC. The encoded protein is CAINGTGGYEQYV. The rearrangement links TRBV10-3 to TRBJ2-7, with 11 bases lining up with TRBD1. The CDR3 covers 13 residues. The J segment lost 3 bases and the V segment lost 7 bases, leaving 2 bases of the junction unmatched. Germline CDR1 and CDR2: ENHRY and SYGVKD.

This clonotype occurred many times. The chain couples TRBV4-1 to TRBJ1-6; possibly TRBD1 for D (5 bases). The CDR3 consists of 15 residues. V was shortened by 3 bases and J by 9 bases, with 15 bases between the two germline ends. From germline, CDR1 is MGHRA and CDR2 YSYEKL. DNA for the CDR3: TGCGCCAGCAGCCAGACCGGGACCGCGCTTTCACCCCTCCACTTT. Encoded protein: CASSQTGTALSPLHF.

This clonotype came up many times. The chain uses TRBV14 and TRBJ2-1, with 8 bases fitting TRBD2. J gave up 6 bases and V 6 bases, and 19 bases lay outside the gene matches. Germline V gene data show CDR1 as SGHDN and CDR2 as FVKESK. This CDR3 is built from 18 residues. CDR3 nucleotide sequence: TGTGCCAGCAGTCTCGACAGATCCGGGACTAGAAGAATCAATGAGCAGTTCTTC. Its translation: CASSLDRSGTRRINEQFF.

The V and J genes are TRBV4-3 and TRBJ2-3; 11 nucleotides align to TRBD2. V was clipped by 3 bases and J by 2 bases; unmatched bases: 4. This CDR3 is built from 16 residues. CDR1 is LGHNA, CDR2 YSLEER, per germline. The CDR3 loop is CASSQRTSGPTDTQYF. Here the CDR3 DNA reads TGCGCCAGCAGCCAGAGGACTAGCGGGCCCACAGATACGCAGTATTTT.

This clonotype was seen more than once but under ten times. V gene TRBV18 combines with J gene TRBJ1-5, with D hard to call. Looked up from germline, CDR1 is KGHSH and CDR2 is LQKENI. Trimming took off 2 bases at V and 4 bases at J, with 3 bases between the two ends. CDR3 length: 12 residues. The CDR3 region is CASSPGNQPQHF. The CDR3 DNA follows: TGTGCCAGCTCACCAGGGAATCAGCCCCAGCATTTT.

The sample holds many counts of this clonotype. V usage is TRBV4-2 and J usage is TRBJ2-1, with 9 bases identical to TRBD2. V lost 4 bases and J lost 7; bases outside the gene matches: 11. The CDR3 sequence is 16 residues long. Germline V gives CDR1 LGHNA, CDR2 YNFKEQ. CDR3 coding DNA: TGTGCCAGCAGCCTTTCGGCGGGAGGGTTAGGTAATGAGCAGTTCTTC. Protein product: CASSLSAGGLGNEQFF.

Many counts were recorded for this clonotype. The chain couples TRBV5-1 to TRBJ2-7; 7 bases agree with TRBD2. The trim removed 0 bases at V and 6 bases at J, leaving 9 bases unmatched. Germline CDR1 is SGHRS and CDR2 is YFSETQ. The CDR3 length is 15 residues. The CDR3 reads CASSLAAGERREQYF. In DNA, the CDR3 is TGCGCCAGCAGCTTGGCCGCGGGGGAGCGGCGCGAGCAGTACTTC.

This clonotype was recorded many times. The chain is built from TRBV6-2 or TRBV6-3 and TRBJ2-7; TRBD1 is a possible D gene (5 bases). This CDR3 has 12 residues. The V and J ends lost 10 bases and 3 bases respectively, with 13 bases between them. In germline, CDR1 is MNHEY, CDR2 SVGEGT. This chain's CDR3 is CAKSSQVYEQYF. DNA of the CDR3: TGTGCCAAGTCCTCACAGGTCTACGAGCAGTACTTC.

This clonotype has at least ten counts. The J gene is TRBJ1-1, the V gene TRBV20-1, with 7 positions matching TRBD1. V trimming: 4 bases; J trimming: 1 base; junction bases outside the gene matches: 12. This CDR3 contains 16 residues. Looked up from germline, CDR1 is DFQATT and CDR2 is SNEGSKA (reference sequence). In nucleotides, the CDR3 is TGCAGTGCTACCGGGAGGGACAGTCGGAGGAACACTGAAGCTTTCTTT. Amino acid sequence: CSATGRDSRRNTEAFF.